This record looks at one T cell receptor (beta chain) sequence and its context. This CDR3 has 14 amino acids. Trimming took 4 bases from V and 5 from J, leaving 11 bases between them. Germline V lookup: CDR1 LNHNV, CDR2 YYDKDF (reference sequence). This entry belongs to a study of CD8 T cells in Susac syndrome. A quantity of roughly 0.5 to 1 ug RNA underwent reverse transcription using random hexamers. TCRdb re-called the immunoSEQ multiplex PCR reads with MiXCR, one entry per CDR3 protein. The table lists roughly 150,000 distinct CDR3 sequences, about 95% of them singletons. Sequences were obtained from CD4+ T cells from PBMCs. The chain joins TRBV15 to TRBJ1-4, with D perhaps TRBD1 (5 bases). The sequence was collected from a human donor with Susac syndrome. The CDR3 here is CATSKESGNEKLFF. Written as DNA, the CDR3 is TGTGCCACCAGCAAGGAATCAGGGAATGAAAAACTGTTTTTT. Full variable domain (rest looked up from reference TRBV15 and TRBJ1-4): DAMVIQNPRYQVTQFGKPVTLSCSQTLNHNVMYWYQQKSSQAPKLLFHYYDKDFNNEADTPDNFQSRRPNTSFCFLDIRSPGLGDTAMYLCATSKESGNEKLFFGSGTQLSVL.